This is a list of T cell receptor beta chains from one sample in a study of blood T cell repertoires in COVID-19. Sequenced by immunoSEQ multiplex PCR; TCRdb stores in-frame clones only, minus some. The sample lists 250,000 to 300,000 clones; 70% to 90% were seen once. Sequences were obtained from peripheral blood. The receptor source for this set is a woman aged 25 to 39 with COVID-19, enrolled during active disease. CDR3s include the opening cysteine and the closing phenylalanine or tryptophan. D genes are given only for firm matches. Rows may omit the clone size; those that give it use once, few, many or a size class.

>.|TRBV11-2|.|TRBJ1-4
TGTGCCAGCAGCTTATGGGGGGGGGAAAAACTGTTTTTT
CASSLWGGEKLFF
>.|TRBV7-9|.|TRBJ1-6
TGTGCCAGCAGCTTAACAGGGATTGGTTCACCCCTCCACTTT
CASSLTGIGSPLHF
>.|TRBV6-5|.|TRBJ1-4
TGTGCCAGTGGTGGACAGCATGAAAAACTGTTTTTT
CASGGQHEKLFF
>.|TRBV5-6|TRBD1|TRBJ1-2
TGTGCCAGTTCTTCAGGGGGCTACGGCTACACCTTC
CASSSGGYGYTF
>.|TRBV3-1/TRBV3-2|.|TRBJ2-7
TGTGCCAGCAGCCAGTCAAGGATAGACAAGACCTACGAGCAGTACTTC
CASSQSRIDKTYEQYF
>.|TRBV5-4|.|TRBJ2-5
TGTGCCATGCAAGTCCAGACTGTCGAGACCCAGTACTTC
CAMQVQTVETQYF
>.|TRBV6-6|.|TRBJ1-1
TGTGCCAGCAGTTACGAGGGTGCGGACACTGAAGCTTTCTTT
CASSYEGADTEAFF
>once|TRBV18|TRBD1|TRBJ1-2
TGTGCCAGCTCATCGACAGGGAGGCCTAACTATGGCTACACCTTC
CASSSTGRPNYGYTF
>.|TRBV5-1|.|TRBJ2-7
TGCGCCAGCAGCTTTGGGCAGGGTAACGAGCAGTACTTC
CASSFGQGNEQYF
>.|TRBV27|TRBD2|TRBJ2-3
TGTGCCAGCAGTTTAGTCCAGCGGGGGGGCACAGATACGCAGTATTTT
CASSLVQRGGTDTQYF
>.|TRBV5-8|TRBD1|TRBJ2-7
TGTGCCAGCAGCTTGCTCGGACAGGGACCCTACGAGCAGTACTTC
CASSLLGQGPYEQYF
>.|TRBV15|.|TRBJ2-7
TGTGCCACCAGCAGAGAAACAGGTAGCGAGCAGTACTTC
CATSRETGSEQYF
>.|TRBV19|.|TRBJ1-1
TGTGCCAGTAAATCCTATACTGAAGCTTTCTTT
CASKSYTEAFF
>.|TRBV7-9|.|TRBJ1-4
TGTGCCAGCAGCTCAAACCCGAGACAGACTTATGAAAAACTGTTTTTT
CASSSNPRQTYEKLFF
>.|TRBV19|TRBD2|TRBJ2-7
TGTGCCAGTAGTCTCAGCGGGGGGGCCGAGCAGTACTTC
CASSLSGGAEQYF
>few|TRBV13|.|TRBJ2-2
TGTGCCAGCAGCTTTAGGGCAGGGTTCGCGAACACCGGGGAGCTGTTTTTT
CASSFRAGFANTGELFF
>.|TRBV15|.|TRBJ2-5
TGTGCCACCAGCAGGTTCCCGGGAGAGACCCAGTACTTC
CATSRFPGETQYF
>once|TRBV28|.|TRBJ2-1
TGTGCCAGCAGTTCCCCGGTACAGGGAGATGAGCAGTTCTTC
CASSSPVQGDEQFF
>once|TRBV18|.|TRBJ2-2
TGTGCCAGCTCACCCCGAAGCTCCATTACCACCGGGGAGCTGTTTTTT
CASSPRSSITTGELFF
>.|TRBV10-2|.|TRBJ2-3
TGCGCCAGCAGTGACTCAGCGGGTCGGTATTTT
CASSDSAGRYF
>.|TRBV5-5|TRBD2|TRBJ2-5
TGTGCCAGCAGCTTGGCGCTAGCGGGGAGCCAAGAGACCCAGTACTTC
CASSLALAGSQETQYF
>.|TRBV10-1|.|TRBJ1-5
TGCGCCAGCAGTGAGGGGAGAAATCAGCCCCAGCATTTT
CASSEGRNQPQHF
>.|TRBV5-5|.|TRBJ2-7
TGTGCCAGCAGCTTGGGACACCGCTACGAGCAGTACTTC
CASSLGHRYEQYF
>.|TRBV11-2|TRBD1|TRBJ1-1
TGTGCCAGCCTCAGGGGGCGGGGCACTGAAGCTTTCTTT
CASLRGRGTEAFF
>.|TRBV2|TRBD2|TRBJ2-1
TGTGCCGGGGGGACTAGTCCTTCCTACAATGAGCAGTTCTTC
CAGGTSPSYNEQFF
>.|TRBV4-1|TRBD2|TRBJ2-3
TGCGCCAGCAGCCAAGATCGAAATAGCGGGGTTCTCACAGATACGCAGTATTTT
CASSQDRNSGVLTDTQYF
>.|TRBV11-2|.|TRBJ2-1
TGTGCCAGCAGCTTAGACTGGGGGGACGGCTACAATGAGCAGTTCTTC
CASSLDWGDGYNEQFF
>.|TRBV6-5|TRBD1|TRBJ1-2
TGTGCCAGTCAGAAGGACAGGGGCACCTATGGCTACACCTTC
CASQKDRGTYGYTF
>.|TRBV4-1|.|TRBJ2-7
TGCGCCAGCAGCCAAGATGGGGCAGTTCTGTCCTACGAGCAGTACTTC
CASSQDGAVLSYEQYF
>.|TRBV6-2/TRBV6-3|TRBD1|TRBJ2-7
TGTGCCAGCAGTCACGGTACGGACAGGGTTATTACTGCGGTCTACGAGCAGTACTTC
CASSHGTDRVITAVYEQYF
>.|TRBV25-1|TRBD1|TRBJ1-3
TGTGCCAGCAGCCGCCTTAACAGGGGTTCTGGAAACACCATATATTTT
CASSRLNRGSGNTIYF
>.|TRBV27|.|TRBJ2-1
TGTGCCAGCAGTTTAGGCCTAGCGCTAAACAATGAGCAGTTCTTC
CASSLGLALNNEQFF
>.|TRBV7-2|TRBD2|TRBJ2-3
TGTGCCAGCAGCCCCCATGGCGGGGGGGTCACAGATACGCAGTATTTT
CASSPHGGGVTDTQYF
>few|TRBV28|.|TRBJ1-5
TGTGCCAGCAGATTTCGACAGAGGTCCAATCAGCCCCAGCATTTT
CASRFRQRSNQPQHF
>.|TRBV19|.|TRBJ1-5
TGTGCCAGTATAAGAGGCCCCAACCAGCCCCAGCATTTT
CASIRGPNQPQHF
>.|TRBV27|TRBD1|TRBJ1-1
TGTGCCAGCAGCCTTCCAGGGGGTAGGACTGAAGCTTTCTTT
CASSLPGGRTEAFF
>.|TRBV19|TRBD1|TRBJ1-4
TGTGCCAGTAGCTCTTTGACAGGGCCGGAAAAACTGTTTTTT
CASSSLTGPEKLFF
>.|TRBV19|.|TRBJ1-2
TGTGCCAGTAGTCCCCCCCGCGGAGGGGGCTACACCTTC
CASSPPRGGGYTF
>.|TRBV5-1|.|TRBJ2-1
TGCGCCAGCAGCTGGGCGGGGACTGGGATACTGTACAATGAGCAGTTCTTC
CASSWAGTGILYNEQFF
>.|TRBV3-1/TRBV3-2|.|TRBJ1-2
TGTGCCAGCAGCCGGAGGGAGGACTATGGCTACACCTTC
CASSRREDYGYTF
>.|TRBV18|TRBD2|TRBJ2-6
TGTGCCAGCTCACCACCTAGCGGGTTCTCTGGGGCCAACGTCCTGACTTTC
CASSPPSGFSGANVLTF
>.|TRBV11-2|.|TRBJ1-2
TGTGCCAGCAGCTTAGATCGAGGGACACTTAATTATGGCTACACCTTC
CASSLDRGTLNYGYTF